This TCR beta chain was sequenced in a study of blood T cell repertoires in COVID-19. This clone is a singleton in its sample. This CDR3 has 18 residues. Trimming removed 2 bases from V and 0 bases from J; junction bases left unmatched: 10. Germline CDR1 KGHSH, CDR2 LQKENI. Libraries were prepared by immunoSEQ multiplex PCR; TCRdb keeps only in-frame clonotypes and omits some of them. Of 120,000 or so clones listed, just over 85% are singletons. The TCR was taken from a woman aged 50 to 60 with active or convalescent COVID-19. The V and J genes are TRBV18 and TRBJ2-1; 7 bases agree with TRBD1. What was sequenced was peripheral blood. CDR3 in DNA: TGTGCCAGCTCACCAGTCACAGGGGCCCCGAGCTCCTACAATGAGCAGTTCTTC. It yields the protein CASSPVTGAPSSYNEQFF.